One T cell receptor (beta chain) is described in this entry. This clone was seen once. Which antigen it targets is not known. It has no much larger one-base neighbor in the sample; base qualities were not kept. The library was obtained by the immunoSEQ multiplex PCR assay. The authors' analysis ran thus. A statistical classification framework was built to diagnose cytomegalovirus status from the catalog of TCR beta chain sequences. TCRdb obtained this table from immuneACCESS and retained in-frame rearrangements with V and J assigned. These tables miss some clones; where compared with another copy, unresolved V genes account for less than half of the shortfall, and the remainder is unexplained. V and J calls and clone size are given by that table; D and trimming were obtained from the DNA. In all, the sample holds 90,000 to 130,000 clones, and roughly 84% of those were seen once. Clones ranked in the top ten supply roughly 3% of the sample.

This entry comes from a study of cytomegalovirus exposure and HLA in healthy donors (TCRdb year 2017). About the investigation overall: The roughly 650 repertoires of the first cohort and the 120 validation repertoires were produced on the same platform, according to a later analysis. In addition to the first cohort of about 650 subjects, a separate validation cohort of over 90 different subjects was used. To predict cytomegalovirus infection status, the study combined high-throughput TCR immunosequencing, statistical association of individual TCRs with disease status, and machine learning. The study aimed to test whether cataloging public T cell receptors could reveal signatures of past pathogen exposure.

The donors belonged to the validation cohort of over a hundred subjects, which was separate from the roughly 670-subject first cohort. Paper-wide results and their limitations: The validation cohort had no HLA typing available for a later analysis, so co-occurrence within that cohort was assessed over all 130 or so repertoires. In vitro tests confirmed that three of the cytomegalovirus-associated TCR beta chains recognize cytomegalovirus antigens. Most TCR sequences were observed very rarely across donors, whereas some public TCRs were present in many individuals. In a later analysis, TCRs clustered in the first cohort were found to also tend to co-occur in the roughly 120 validation repertoires, with approximately 95% of cluster scores above 0. The authors suggested that the approach could potentially be extended to other disease states and immunological phenotypes. A total of about 180 TCR beta chains were listed by the study as associated with cytomegalovirus. In both the original and validation cohorts, the classifier was reported to diagnose cytomegalovirus status with high specificity and sensitivity.

The TCR originated in a woman aged 18-29 years in good health and CMV-seronegative. The sequenced material came from PBMCs.

Here is the DNA: TGTGCTAGTGGTCCAACCGTGGGCAGGGGAGCCTATGGCTACACCTTC. Its product reads: CASGPTVGRGAYGYTF. Recombination connected TRBV12-5 to TRBJ1-2, and perhaps TRBD1 as D gene, on 6 matching bases. CDR1 is given as LGHNT and CDR2 as FRNRAP, both from the germline V gene. Including the terminal cysteine and phenylalanine, the CDR3 comprises 16 residues. Of all the DNA, just the CDR3 is kept, 48 bases in frame from base 1. V and J are truncated by 5 bases and 4 bases respectively, leaving an intervening sequence of 20 bases. The CDR3 plus the reference TRBV12-5 and TRBJ1-2 genes for the other parts give the full variable domain: DARVTQTPRHKVTEMGQEVTMRCQPILGHNTVFWYRQTMMQGLELLAYFRNRAPLDDSGMPKDRFSAEMPDATLATLKIQPSEPRDSAVYFCASGPTVGRGAYGYTFGSGTRLTVV.